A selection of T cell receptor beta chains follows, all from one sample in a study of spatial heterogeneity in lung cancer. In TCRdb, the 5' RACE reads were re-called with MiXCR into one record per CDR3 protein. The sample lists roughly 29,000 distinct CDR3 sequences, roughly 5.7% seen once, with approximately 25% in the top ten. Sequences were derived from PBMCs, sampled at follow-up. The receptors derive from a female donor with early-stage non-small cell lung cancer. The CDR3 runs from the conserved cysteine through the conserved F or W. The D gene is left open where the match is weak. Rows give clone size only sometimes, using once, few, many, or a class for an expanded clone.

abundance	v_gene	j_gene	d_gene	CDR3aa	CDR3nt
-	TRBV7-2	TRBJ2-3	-	CASSLVSQSRPDTQYF	TGTGCCAGCAGCTTAGTAAGCCAATCCAGGCCAGATACGCAGTATTTT
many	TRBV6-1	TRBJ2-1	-	CASSERTLFEQFF	TGTGCCAGCAGTGAACGGACTCTATTTGAGCAGTTCTTC
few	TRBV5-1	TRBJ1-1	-	CASTGGMNTEAFF	TGCGCCAGCACCGGAGGCATGAACACTGAAGCTTTCTTT
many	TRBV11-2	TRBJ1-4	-	CASSLDPGEKLFF	TGTGCCAGCAGCTTAGATCCGGGAGAAAAACTGTTTTTT
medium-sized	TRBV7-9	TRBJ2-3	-	CASSPTSTDTQYF	TGTGCCAGCAGCCCTACTAGCACAGATACGCAGTATTTT
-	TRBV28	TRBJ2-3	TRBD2	CASSQALAVKF	TGTGCCAGCAGCCAAGCTCTAGCGGTGAAATTT
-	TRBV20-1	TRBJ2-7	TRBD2	CSARDSLSGKEPHEQYF	TGCAGTGCTAGAGATTCCCTAAGCGGGAAAGAGCCACACGAGCAGTACTTC
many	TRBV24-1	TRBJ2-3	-	CATSDLREIGDTQYF	TGTGCCACCAGTGATTTAAGAGAGATCGGTGATACGCAGTATTTT
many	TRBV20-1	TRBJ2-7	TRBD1	CSAATGLPYEQYF	TGCAGTGCAGCGACAGGGCTCCCCTACGAGCAGTACTTC
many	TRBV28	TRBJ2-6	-	CASIKGGPPSGANVLTF	TGTGCCAGCATTAAGGGGGGCCCCCCCTCTGGGGCCAACGTCCTGACTTTC
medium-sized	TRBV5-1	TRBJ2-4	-	CASSLAQLGLAKNIQYF	TGCGCCAGCAGCTTGGCCCAGTTAGGATTAGCCAAAAACATTCAGTACTTC
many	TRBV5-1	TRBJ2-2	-	CASSLSGPGTGELFF	TGCGCCAGCAGCTTGAGCGGCCCAGGCACCGGGGAGCTGTTTTTT
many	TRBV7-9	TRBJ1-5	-	CASSLGQGDQPQHF	TGTGCCAGCAGCTTAGGCCAGGGAGATCAGCCCCAGCATTTT
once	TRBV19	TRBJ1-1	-	CASSTPTRRPMNTEAFF	TGTGCCAGTAGTACACCGACCCGGAGGCCTATGAACACTGAAGCTTTCTTT
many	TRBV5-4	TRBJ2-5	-	CASSHGAPQETQYF	TGTGCCAGCAGCCATGGGGCTCCCCAAGAGACCCAGTACTTC
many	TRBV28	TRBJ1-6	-	CASRVSGRSSPLHF	TGTGCCAGCAGGGTATCGGGGCGCAGTTCACCCCTCCACTTT
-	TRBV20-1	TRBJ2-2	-	CSARDFANTGELFF	TGCAGTGCTAGAGATTTCGCGAACACCGGGGAGCTGTTTTTT
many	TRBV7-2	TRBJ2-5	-	CASSFGAQGGQETQYF	TGTGCCAGCAGCTTCGGGGCGCAGGGAGGTCAAGAGACCCAGTACTTC
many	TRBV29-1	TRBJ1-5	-	CSVPGLITLSNQPQHF	TGCAGCGTTCCGGGACTTATTACCTTAAGCAATCAGCCCCAGCATTTT
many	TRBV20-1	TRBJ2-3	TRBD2	CSASVSGRTTDTQYF	TGCAGTGCGAGCGTGAGCGGGAGGACCACAGATACGCAGTATTTT
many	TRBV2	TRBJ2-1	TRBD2	CASGGLAGGRYNEQFF	TGTGCCAGCGGAGGACTAGCGGGAGGGCGTTACAATGAGCAGTTCTTC
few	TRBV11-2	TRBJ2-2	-	CASSESGRDTGELFF	TGTGCCAGCAGCGAGAGCGGGCGTGATACCGGGGAGCTGTTTTTT
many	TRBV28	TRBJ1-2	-	CASSYRFLAPTF	TGTGCCAGCAGTTATCGTTTCCTTGCCCCCACCTTC
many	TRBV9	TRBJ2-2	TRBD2	CASSVGVGRLTGELFF	TGTGCCAGCAGCGTAGGTGTCGGGAGGCTCACCGGGGAGCTGTTTTTT
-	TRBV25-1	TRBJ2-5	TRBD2	CASSVGTSHREETHYF	TGTGCCAGCAGTGTGGGGACTAGCCATAGGGAAGAGACCCATTACTTC
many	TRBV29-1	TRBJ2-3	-	CSVSVRERARLSTDTQYF	TGCAGCGTCTCCGTCAGGGAAAGAGCACGTTTGTCCACAGATACGCAGTATTTT
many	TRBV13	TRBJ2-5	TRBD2	CASSRSGAGGPSETQYF	TGTGCCAGCAGCCGCTCAGGAGCGGGAGGGCCGTCAGAGACCCAGTACTTC
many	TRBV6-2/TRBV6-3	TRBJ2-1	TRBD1	CASSRTGGNEQFF	TGTGCCAGCAGCAGGACAGGGGGCAATGAGCAGTTCTTC
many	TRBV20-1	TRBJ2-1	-	CSAPGDSVYEQFF	TGCAGTGCTCCGGGGGATAGCGTCTATGAGCAGTTCTTC
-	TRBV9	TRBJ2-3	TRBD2	CASSNGLAGTDTQYF	TGTGCCAGCAGCAACGGACTAGCGGGCACAGATACGCAGTATTTT
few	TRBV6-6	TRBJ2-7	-	CASSYLGAPYEQYF	TGTGCCAGCAGTTACTTAGGGGCCCCGTACGAGCAGTACTTC
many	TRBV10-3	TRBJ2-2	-	CAISESSFPGELFF	TGTGCCATCAGTGAGTCGAGCTTTCCCGGGGAGCTGTTTTTT
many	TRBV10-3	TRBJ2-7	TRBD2	CAISERASGSYEQYF	TGTGCCATCAGTGAGCGGGCTAGCGGGTCCTACGAGCAGTACTTC
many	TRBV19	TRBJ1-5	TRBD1	CASSIRAGGHNQPQHF	TGTGCCAGTAGTATTCGGGCAGGGGGACACAATCAGCCCCAGCATTTT
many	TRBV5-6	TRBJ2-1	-	CASSLGPTDSYNEQFF	TGTGCCAGCAGCTTAGGCCCTACAGACTCCTACAATGAGCAGTTCTTC
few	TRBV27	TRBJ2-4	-	CASSPMDKAKNIQYF	TGTGCCAGCAGTCCGATGGACAAAGCCAAAAACATTCAGTACTTC
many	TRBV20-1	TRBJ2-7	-	CSARARVNDEQYF	TGCAGTGCTAGGGCCAGGGTAAACGACGAGCAGTACTTC
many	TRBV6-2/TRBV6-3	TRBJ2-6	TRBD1	CASRQGTGANVLTF	TGTGCCAGCAGACAGGGGACAGGGGCCAACGTCCTGACTTTC
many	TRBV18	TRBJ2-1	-	CASSMTGVYNEQFF	TGTGCCAGCTCGATGACGGGGGTTTACAATGAGCAGTTCTTC
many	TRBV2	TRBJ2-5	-	CASSPQGRETQYF	TGTGCCAGCAGTCCCCAGGGGAGGGAGACCCAGTACTTC
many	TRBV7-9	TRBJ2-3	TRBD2	CASSFSREWKDTQYF	TGTGCCAGCAGCTTTTCGCGGGAGTGGAAAGATACGCAGTATTTT
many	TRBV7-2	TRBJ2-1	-	CASRQVPHNEQFF	TGTGCCAGCCGCCAGGTTCCCCACAATGAGCAGTTCTTC